This is a list of T cell receptor beta chains from one sample in a study of blood T cell repertoires in COVID-19. Assay used: immunoSEQ multiplex PCR; TCRdb lists only in-frame clones, some missing. The sample includes some 350,000 clones, around 90% of them seen just once. Sequencing was carried out using peripheral blood. These receptors all come from a woman aged 25 to 45 with COVID-19, enrolled during active disease. The CDR3 runs from the conserved cysteine through the conserved F or W. Each record gives: J gene, V gene, D gene, clone size, CDR3 DNA, CDR3 protein. The D gene is left open where the match is weak. Clone size is given for some rows only: seen once, a few or many times, or a class if the clone is expanded.

>TRBJ2-1|TRBV6-2/TRBV6-3|.|.
TGTGCCAGCAGTTACCCCCCAATTAGACACTACAATGAGCAGTTCTTC
CASSYPPIRHYNEQFF
>TRBJ2-7|TRBV4-1|.|.
TGCGCCAGCAGCAGCCCGGCGACAGGCGTCTACGAGCAGTACTTC
CASSSPATGVYEQYF
>TRBJ2-3|TRBV24-1|.|once
TGTGCCACCAGTGATTCCACTCGCACAGATACGCAGTATTTT
CATSDSTRTDTQYF
>TRBJ1-1|TRBV24-1|TRBD1|.
TGTGCCACCAGTGACTCCGACAGGGGGCATACTGAAGCTTTCTTT
CATSDSDRGHTEAFF
>TRBJ2-5|TRBV4-1|TRBD1|.
TGCGCCAGCAGCCAAGGGGGACAGGGGGCCTTGGAGACCCAGTACTTC
CASSQGGQGALETQYF
>TRBJ1-1|TRBV9|TRBD1|.
TGTGCCAGCAGGGTACTCGGGACAGAGGCTGAAGCTTTCTTT
CASRVLGTEAEAFF
>TRBJ2-2|TRBV5-4|.|.
TGTGCCAGCAGCGCAAGACTAGGTGGAAACACCGGGGAGCTGTTTTTT
CASSARLGGNTGELFF
>TRBJ2-7|TRBV7-2|TRBD2|.
TGTGCCAGCCGATTTGGGGGAGGGACCTACGAGCAGTACTTC
CASRFGGGTYEQYF
>TRBJ2-2|TRBV11-2|.|.
TGTGCCAGCAGCTTGAGCGAAAACACCGGGGAGCTGTTTTTT
CASSLSENTGELFF
>TRBJ1-6|TRBV7-2|TRBD1|.
TGTGCCAGCAGCTACGGGACAGAGAATTCACCCCTCCACTTT
CASSYGTENSPLHF
>TRBJ2-5|TRBV7-2|TRBD2|.
TGTGCCAGCAGCGACCGACTAGCGGAAGAGACCCAGTACTTC
CASSDRLAEETQYF
>TRBJ1-1|TRBV6-2/TRBV6-3|.|.
TGTGCCAGCAGTTACTCCGGACAGCCGGGCACTGAAGCTTTCTTT
CASSYSGQPGTEAFF
>TRBJ2-1|TRBV6-6|TRBD2|.
TGTGCCATCTCTAGCGGGAGAAGCTCCTACAATGAGCAGTTCTTC
CAISSGRSSYNEQFF
>TRBJ1-1|TRBV7-2|.|.
TGTGCCAGCAGCTTAAATCCCCAGTCCACTGAAGCTTTCTTT
CASSLNPQSTEAFF
>TRBJ1-6|TRBV19|.|.
TGTGCCAGTAGTTGGGGGCTTGGCAATTCACCCCTCCACTTT
CASSWGLGNSPLHF
>TRBJ2-1|TRBV7-8|TRBD1|few
TGTGCCAGCAGCTTCGGGACAGCGAGCTCCTACAATGAGCAGTTCTTC
CASSFGTASSYNEQFF
>TRBJ2-3|TRBV4-1|TRBD2|.
TGCGCCAGCACTCTTGGGGGACTAGCGGGAGATACGCAGTATTTT
CASTLGGLAGDTQYF
>TRBJ2-5|TRBV6-2/TRBV6-3|TRBD1|.
TGTGCCAGCAGCAGGGGACAGGGGTCGACCCAGTACTTC
CASSRGQGSTQYF
>TRBJ2-1|TRBV3-1/TRBV3-2|TRBD2|.
TGTGCCAGCAGGGTAGCGGGATTCAATGAGCAGTTCTTC
CASRVAGFNEQFF
>TRBJ2-3|TRBV4-1|TRBD1|once
TGCGCCAGCAGCCTTGGGACAGGGGTGGATACGCAGTATTTT
CASSLGTGVDTQYF
>TRBJ1-3|TRBV18|.|.
TGTGCCAGCTCACCAACGGGGGGTCTAGCCTCTGGAAACACCATATATTTT
CASSPTGGLASGNTIYF
>TRBJ1-2|TRBV3-1/TRBV3-2|TRBD1|.
TGTGCCAGCAGCCAAGGAGACAGGGGGCCCCTAAGCTATGGCTACACCTTC
CASSQGDRGPLSYGYTF
>TRBJ1-4|TRBV7-9|.|.
TGTGCCAGCAGCCGGCGAGGGGGTTTGGATGAAAAACTGTTTTTT
CASSRRGGLDEKLFF
>TRBJ2-2|TRBV9|.|.
TGTGCCAGCAGCGTATGGGACATCCTCACCGGGGAGCTGTTTTTT
CASSVWDILTGELFF